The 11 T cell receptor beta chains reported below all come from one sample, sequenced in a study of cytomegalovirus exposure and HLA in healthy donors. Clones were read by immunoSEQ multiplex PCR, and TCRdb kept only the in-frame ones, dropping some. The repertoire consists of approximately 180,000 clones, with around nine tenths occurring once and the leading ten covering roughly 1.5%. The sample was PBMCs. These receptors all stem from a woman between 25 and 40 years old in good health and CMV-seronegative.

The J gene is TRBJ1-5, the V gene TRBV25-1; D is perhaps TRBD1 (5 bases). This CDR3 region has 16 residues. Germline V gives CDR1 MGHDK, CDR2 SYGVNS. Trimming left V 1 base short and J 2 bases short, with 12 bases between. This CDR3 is CASSEWGGTGNQPQHF. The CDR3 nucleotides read TGTGCCAGCAGTGAATGGGGGGGAACGGGCAATCAGCCCCAGCATTTT.

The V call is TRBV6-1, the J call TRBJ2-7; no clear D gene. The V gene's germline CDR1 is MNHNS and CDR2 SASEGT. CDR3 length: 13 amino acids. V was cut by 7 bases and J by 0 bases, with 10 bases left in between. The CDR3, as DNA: TGTGCCAGCACGGAGATAAGCTCCTACGAGCAGTACTTC. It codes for CASTEISSYEQYF.

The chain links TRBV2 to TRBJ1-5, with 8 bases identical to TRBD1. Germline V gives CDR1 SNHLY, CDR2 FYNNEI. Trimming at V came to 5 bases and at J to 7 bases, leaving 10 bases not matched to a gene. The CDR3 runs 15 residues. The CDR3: CASSNRQGQSQPQHF. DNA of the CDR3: TGTGCCAGCAGTAACAGACAGGGGCAAAGCCAGCCCCAGCATTTT.

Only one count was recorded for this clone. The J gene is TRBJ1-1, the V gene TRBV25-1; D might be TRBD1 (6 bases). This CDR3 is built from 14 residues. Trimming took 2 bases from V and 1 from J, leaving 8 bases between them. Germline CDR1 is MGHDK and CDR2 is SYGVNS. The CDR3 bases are TGTGCCAGCAGTGAAGACAGGAAGAACACTGAAGCTTTCTTT. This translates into CASSEDRKNTEAFF.

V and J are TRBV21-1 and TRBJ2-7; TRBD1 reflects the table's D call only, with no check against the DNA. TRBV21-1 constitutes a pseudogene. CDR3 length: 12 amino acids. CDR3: CASSNQTYEQYF. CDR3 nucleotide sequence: TGTGCCAGCAGCAACCAAACCTACGAGCAGTACTTC.

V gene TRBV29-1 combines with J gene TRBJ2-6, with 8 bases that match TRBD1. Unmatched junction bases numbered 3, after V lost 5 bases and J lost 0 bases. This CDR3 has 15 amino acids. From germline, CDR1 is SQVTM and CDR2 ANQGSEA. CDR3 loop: CSVTGTGSGANVLTF. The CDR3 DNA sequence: TGCAGCGTTACCGGGACAGGCTCTGGGGCCAACGTCCTGACTTTC.

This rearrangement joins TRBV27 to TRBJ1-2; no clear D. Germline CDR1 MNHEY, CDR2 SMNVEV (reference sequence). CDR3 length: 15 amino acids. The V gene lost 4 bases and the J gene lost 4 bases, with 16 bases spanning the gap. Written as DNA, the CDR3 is TGTGCCAGCAGTTGGGCCCCCTCGGGGAGCTATGGCTACACCTTC. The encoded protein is CASSWAPSGSYGYTF.

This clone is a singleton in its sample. CDR3 nucleotides: TGTGCCAGCAGCTTAGAGGGGAATCGACTGTTTTTT. Its translation is CASSLEGNRLFF. The gene calls are TRBV7-2 and TRBJ1-4, with a weak D call TRBD1 (5 bases). The CDR3 runs to 12 residues. V gave up 1 base and J gave up 13 bases, with 10 bases separating them. Germline V gene sequence: CDR1 SGHTA, CDR2 FQGNSA.

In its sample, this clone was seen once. The CDR3 DNA reads TGCGCCAGCAGCCAATTCTCGGGGAAAGGCTACGAGCAGTACTTC. Protein product: CASSQFSGKGYEQYF. V usage is TRBV4-3 and J usage is TRBJ2-7; TRBD2 might be the D (5 bases). Germline values: CDR1 LGHNA, CDR2 YSLEER. The CDR3 extends over 15 amino acids. Trimming shortened V by 2 bases and J by 3 bases, and 14 bases separated the two germline ends.

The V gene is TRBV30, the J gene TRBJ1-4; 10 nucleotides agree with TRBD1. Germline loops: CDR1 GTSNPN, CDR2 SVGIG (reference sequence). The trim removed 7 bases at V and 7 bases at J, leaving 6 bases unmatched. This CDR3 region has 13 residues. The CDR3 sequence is CAFLRDRGEKLFF. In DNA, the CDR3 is TGTGCCTTCCTCCGGGACAGGGGTGAAAAACTGTTTTTT. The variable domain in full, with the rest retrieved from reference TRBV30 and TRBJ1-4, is SQTIHQWPATLVQPVGSPLSLECTVEGTSNPNLYWYRQAAGRGLQLLFYSVGIGQISSEVPQNLSASRPQDRQFILSSKKLLLSDSGFYLCAFLRDRGEKLFFGSGTQLSVL.

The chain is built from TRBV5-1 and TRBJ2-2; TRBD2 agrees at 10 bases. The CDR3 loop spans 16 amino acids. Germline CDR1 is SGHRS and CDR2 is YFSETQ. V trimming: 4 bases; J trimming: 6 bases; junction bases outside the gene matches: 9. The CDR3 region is CASSSTSGKFSGELFF. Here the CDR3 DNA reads TGCGCCAGCAGCAGTACTAGCGGGAAGTTCTCCGGGGAGCTGTTTTTT.